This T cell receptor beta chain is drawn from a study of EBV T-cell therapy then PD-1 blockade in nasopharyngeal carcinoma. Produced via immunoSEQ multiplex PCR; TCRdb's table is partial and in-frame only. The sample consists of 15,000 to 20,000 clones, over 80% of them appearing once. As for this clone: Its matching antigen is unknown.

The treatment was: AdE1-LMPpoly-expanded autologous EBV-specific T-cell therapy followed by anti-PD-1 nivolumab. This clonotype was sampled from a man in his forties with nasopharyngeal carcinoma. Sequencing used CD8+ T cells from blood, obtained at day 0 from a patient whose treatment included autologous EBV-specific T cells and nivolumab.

The DNA for the CDR3 is TGTGCCAGTAGTTTGCCGGAGAACACTGAAGCTTTCTTT. It encodes CASSLPENTEAFF. The chain joins TRBV19 to TRBJ1-1; D gene ambiguous. The CDR3 has 13 residues. The V gene lost 5 bases and the J gene lost 1 base, with 8 bases spanning the gap. Germline V gives CDR1 LNHDA, CDR2 SQIVND (reference sequence). Variable domain in full (rest from reference TRBV19 and TRBJ1-1): DGGITQSPKYLFRKEGQNVTLSCEQNLNHDAMYWYRQDPGQGLRLIYYSQIVNDFQKGDIAEGYSVSREKKESFPLTVTSAQKNPTAFYLCASSLPENTEAFFGQGTRLTVV.